These T cell receptor beta chains were read from a single sample in a study of shared T cell receptors in the human thymus. The assay was immunoSEQ multiplex PCR, and TCRdb's table has in-frame clones only and misses some. The sample shows over 650,000 clones, more than 75% of them seen only once. Another study also made use of these data, one on human thymus T cells.

Sequenced material: thymocytes. The receptors were gathered from a boy in the first two years of life with a congenital heart defect. Both conserved end residues are part of each CDR3. The D gene is left open where the match is weak. Size tells how often a clone was seen (once, few, many) or the class of an expanded clone, and some rows leave it out.

>TRBV25-1|TRBJ2-5|NA|NA
CASSGAPRETQYF
TGTGCCAGCAGTGGGGCTCCCAGAGAGACCCAGTACTTC
>TRBV5-1|TRBJ2-2|TRBD2|NA
CASSPPSSGEDTGELFF
TGCGCCAGCAGCCCCCCGTCGAGCGGGGAGGACACCGGGGAGCTGTTTTTT
>TRBV7-2|TRBJ1-2|NA|NA
CASSSLDGGYTF
TGTGCCAGCAGCTCCCTAGACGGCGGCTACACCTTC
>TRBV19|TRBJ1-1|NA|NA
CASYPRMNTEAFF
TGTGCCAGTTACCCGAGGATGAACACTGAAGCTTTCTTT
>TRBV5-1|TRBJ2-5|TRBD2|NA
CASSGPAGGLETQYF
TGCGCCAGCAGCGGTCCAGCGGGGGGGCTTGAGACCCAGTACTTC
>TRBV7-8|TRBJ2-3|TRBD1|NA
CASSLAPGTGTDTQYF
TGTGCCAGCAGCTTAGCCCCCGGGACAGGGACAGATACGCAGTATTTT
>TRBV5-5|TRBJ2-2|NA|NA
CASSLGRAGELFF
TGTGCCAGCAGCTTGGGGCGGGCCGGGGAGCTGTTTTTT
>TRBV12-5|TRBJ2-1|NA|NA
CASGPDIHSYNEQFF
TGTGCTAGTGGACCAGACATCCACTCCTACAATGAGCAGTTCTTC
>TRBV7-9|TRBJ1-1|NA|NA
CASSLIHRIHTEAFF
TGTGCCAGCAGCTTAATACACAGGATACACACTGAAGCTTTCTTT
>TRBV28|TRBJ1-3|NA|NA
CASSYTEASGNTIYF
TGTGCCAGCAGCTACACGGAGGCCTCTGGAAACACCATATATTTT
>TRBV29-1|TRBJ2-3|TRBD2|NA
CSVQTSGGTDTQYF
TGCAGCGTCCAAACTAGCGGGGGCACAGATACGCAGTATTTT
>TRBV13|TRBJ2-3|TRBD2|NA
CASSRPGLAGWADTQYF
TGTGCCAGCAGCAGACCCGGACTAGCGGGATGGGCAGATACGCAGTATTTT
>TRBV7-2|TRBJ1-6|NA|NA
CASSLGAQTLHF
TGTGCCAGCAGCTTAGGGGCCCAAACACTCCACTTT
>TRBV6-5|TRBJ1-2|NA|NA
CASSYSGSLLYGYTF
TGTGCCAGCAGTTACTCGGGCAGCCTTCTATATGGCTACACCTTC
>TRBV9|TRBJ1-4|NA|NA
CASSSWGGSVNEKLFF
TGTGCCAGCAGCTCATGGGGGGGGAGTGTCAATGAAAAACTGTTTTTT
>TRBV7-2|TRBJ1-1|NA|NA
CASSPRGTEAFF
TGTGCCAGCAGCCCTCGGGGCACTGAAGCTTTCTTT
>TRBV4-3|TRBJ2-2|NA|NA
CASSGGMRQFSTNTGELFF
TGCGCCAGCAGCGGCGGGATGAGACAGTTCTCAACGAACACCGGGGAGCTGTTTTTT
>TRBV7-9|TRBJ2-1|TRBD2|NA
CASSATSGRADEQFF
TGTGCCAGCAGCGCTACTAGCGGGAGGGCTGATGAGCAGTTCTTC
>TRBV15|TRBJ1-5|NA|NA
CATSRAGGALLSNQPQHF
TGTGCCACCAGCAGAGCTGGTGGAGCACTGTTGAGCAATCAGCCCCAGCATTTT
>TRBV6-1|TRBJ2-1|NA|NA
CASSDHGTPSVPDNEQFF
TGTGCCAGCAGTGACCACGGGACTCCCTCTGTGCCTGACAATGAGCAGTTCTTC
>TRBV9|TRBJ2-5|TRBD2|NA
CASSVGAGDETQYF
TGTGCCAGCAGCGTAGGGGCGGGGGACGAGACCCAGTACTTC
>TRBV6-5|TRBJ2-5|TRBD1|NA
CASSNRDRKRTQYF
TGTGCCAGCAGTAACCGGGACAGAAAGAGGACCCAGTACTTC
>TRBV14|TRBJ2-2|TRBD2|NA
CASSHEEGTSGGTGELFF
TGTGCCAGCAGCCACGAGGAAGGGACTAGTGGGGGCACCGGGGAGCTGTTTTTT
>TRBV9|TRBJ2-2|TRBD2|once
CASSVEPSGATGELFF
TGTGCCAGCAGCGTAGAGCCTAGCGGGGCCACCGGGGAGCTGTTTTTT
>TRBV11-2|TRBJ2-1|TRBD2|NA
CASSLEGVTSGDNEQFF
TGTGCCAGCAGCTTAGAGGGAGTGACTAGCGGGGACAATGAGCAGTTCTTC
>TRBV4-3|TRBJ2-2|NA|NA
CASSQATGFTGELFF
TGCGCCAGCAGCCAAGCTACGGGATTCACCGGGGAGCTGTTTTTT
>TRBV9|TRBJ2-1|NA|NA
CASSLRQQSSYNEQFF
TGTGCCAGCAGCTTGCGACAGCAGTCCTCCTACAATGAGCAGTTCTTC
>TRBV25-1|TRBJ2-3|NA|NA
CASRRGDTQYF
TGTGCCAGCCGGAGGGGAGATACGCAGTATTTT
>TRBV30|TRBJ2-2|TRBD2|NA
CAWTMVLAGELTGELFF
TGTGCCTGGACCATGGTCCTAGCGGGGGAGCTAACCGGGGAGCTGTTTTTT
>TRBV30|TRBJ1-5|NA|once
CAWTEYGSHRERNQPQHF
TGTGCCTGGACCGAGTACGGGTCCCACAGGGAACGCAATCAGCCCCAGCATTTT
>TRBV4-2|TRBJ1-1|NA|NA
CASSQTDILNTEAFF
TGTGCCAGCAGCCAGACAGACATTTTGAACACTGAAGCTTTCTTT
>TRBV7-2|TRBJ2-7|TRBD1|NA
CASSKGQGYEQYF
TGTGCCAGCAGCAAAGGACAGGGCTACGAGCAGTACTTC
>TRBV7-9|TRBJ2-7|NA|NA
CASSYGYGRSYEQYF
TGTGCCAGCAGCTACGGTTATGGGAGGTCCTACGAGCAGTACTTC
>TRBV28|TRBJ1-1|TRBD1|NA
CASSLPGGTEAFF
TGTGCCAGCAGTTTACCAGGGGGCACTGAAGCTTTCTTT
>TRBV4-3|TRBJ2-3|TRBD2|NA
CASSQIRTSGRGTSTDTQYF
TGCGCCAGCAGCCAAATTCGGACTAGCGGGAGGGGGACTAGCACAGATACGCAGTATTTT
>TRBV18|TRBJ2-7|TRBD1|NA
CASSPPLNTGTGSYEQYF
TGTGCCAGCTCACCACCATTAAACACCGGGACAGGGTCCTACGAGCAGTACTTC
>TRBV19|TRBJ2-2|TRBD1|few
CASRTGAGELFF
TGTGCCAGTAGAACAGGGGCCGGGGAGCTGTTTTTT
>TRBV4-3|TRBJ2-7|TRBD1|NA
CASSRFPGTVSYEQYF
TGCGCCAGCAGCCGTTTCCCCGGGACAGTTTCCTACGAGCAGTACTTC
>TRBV25-1|TRBJ2-1|NA|NA
CASIPDSPEPNEQFF
TGTGCCAGCATTCCGGACAGCCCGGAGCCCAATGAGCAGTTCTTC
>TRBV27|TRBJ1-1|NA|NA
CASGPDRMNTEAFF
TGTGCCAGCGGCCCGGACAGAATGAACACTGAAGCTTTCTTT
>TRBV5-1|TRBJ2-7|TRBD1|once
CASSSLDRVRYEQYF
TGCGCCAGCAGCTCCCTCGACAGGGTGAGGTACGAGCAGTACTTC
>TRBV27|TRBJ1-2|TRBD1|NA
CASSPGTGVSLGYGYTF
TGTGCCAGCAGTCCAGGGACAGGGGTGAGCTTAGGCTATGGCTACACCTTC
>TRBV4-1|TRBJ2-5|TRBD2|NA
CASSDERTSGGIGGETQYF
TGCGCCAGCAGCGACGAACGGACTAGCGGGGGAATAGGAGGGGAGACCCAGTACTTC
>TRBV10-2|TRBJ1-5|TRBD1|NA
CASRGQENQPQHF
TGCGCCAGTCGTGGACAGGAAAATCAGCCCCAGCATTTT
>TRBV10-3|TRBJ2-7|NA|NA
CAISEDFYEQYF
TGTGCCATCAGTGAGGACTTCTACGAGCAGTACTTC
>TRBV11-2|TRBJ2-7|TRBD1|NA
CASSLSSQGQGDDEQYF
TGTGCCAGCAGCTTAAGTTCACAGGGACAGGGTGACGACGAGCAGTACTTC